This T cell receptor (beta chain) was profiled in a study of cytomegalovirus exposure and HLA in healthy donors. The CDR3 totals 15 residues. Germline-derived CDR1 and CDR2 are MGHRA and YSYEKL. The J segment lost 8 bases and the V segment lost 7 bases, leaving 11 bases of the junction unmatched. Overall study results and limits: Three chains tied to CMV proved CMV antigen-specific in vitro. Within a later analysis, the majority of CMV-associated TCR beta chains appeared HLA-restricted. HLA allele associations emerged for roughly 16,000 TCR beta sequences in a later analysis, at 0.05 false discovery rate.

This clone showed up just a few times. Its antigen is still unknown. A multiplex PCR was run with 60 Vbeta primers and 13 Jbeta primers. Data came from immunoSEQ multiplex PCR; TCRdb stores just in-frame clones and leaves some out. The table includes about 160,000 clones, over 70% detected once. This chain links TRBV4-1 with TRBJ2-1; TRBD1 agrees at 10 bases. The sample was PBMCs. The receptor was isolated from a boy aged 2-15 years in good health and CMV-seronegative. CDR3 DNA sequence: TGCGCCAGCACCGGCGGACAGGGGGATAGGGATGAGCAGTTCTTC. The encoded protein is CASTGGQGDRDEQFF.